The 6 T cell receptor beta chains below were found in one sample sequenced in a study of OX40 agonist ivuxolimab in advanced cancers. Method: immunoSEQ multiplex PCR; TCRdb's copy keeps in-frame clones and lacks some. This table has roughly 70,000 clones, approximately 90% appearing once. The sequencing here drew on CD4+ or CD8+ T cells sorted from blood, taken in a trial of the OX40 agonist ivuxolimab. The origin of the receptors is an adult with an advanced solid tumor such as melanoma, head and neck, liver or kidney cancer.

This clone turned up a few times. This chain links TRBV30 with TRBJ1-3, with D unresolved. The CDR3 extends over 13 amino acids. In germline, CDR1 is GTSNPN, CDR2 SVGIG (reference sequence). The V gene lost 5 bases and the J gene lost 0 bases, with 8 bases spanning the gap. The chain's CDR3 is CAWGRNSGNTIYF. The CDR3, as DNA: TGTGCCTGGGGACGGAACTCTGGAAACACCATATATTTT.

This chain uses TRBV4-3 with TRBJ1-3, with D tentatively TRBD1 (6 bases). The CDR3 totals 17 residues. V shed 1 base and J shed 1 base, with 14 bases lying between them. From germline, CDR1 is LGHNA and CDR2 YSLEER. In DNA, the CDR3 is TGCGCCAGCAGCCAAGGTTATGCGGGGGCGTCTGGAAACACCATATATTTT. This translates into CASSQGYAGASGNTIYF.

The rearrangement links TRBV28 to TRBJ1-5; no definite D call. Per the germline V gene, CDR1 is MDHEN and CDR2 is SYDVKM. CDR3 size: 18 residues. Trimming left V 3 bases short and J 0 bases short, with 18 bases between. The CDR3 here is CASSFRAEASYSNQPQHF. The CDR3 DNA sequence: TGTGCCAGCAGTTTCCGGGCGGAAGCTAGTTATAGCAATCAGCCCCAGCATTTT.

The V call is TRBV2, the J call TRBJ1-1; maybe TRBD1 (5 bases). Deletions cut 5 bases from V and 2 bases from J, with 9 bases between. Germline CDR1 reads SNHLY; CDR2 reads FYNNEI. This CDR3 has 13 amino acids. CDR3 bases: TGTGCCAGCAGTACCCAGGGAAACACTGAAGCTTTCTTT. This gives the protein CASSTQGNTEAFF.

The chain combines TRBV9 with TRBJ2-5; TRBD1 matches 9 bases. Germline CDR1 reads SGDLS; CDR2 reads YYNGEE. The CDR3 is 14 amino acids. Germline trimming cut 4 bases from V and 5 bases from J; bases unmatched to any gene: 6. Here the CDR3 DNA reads TGTGCCAGCAGCACGCGGACAGGGGTCGAGACCCAGTACTTC. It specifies CASSTRTGVETQYF.

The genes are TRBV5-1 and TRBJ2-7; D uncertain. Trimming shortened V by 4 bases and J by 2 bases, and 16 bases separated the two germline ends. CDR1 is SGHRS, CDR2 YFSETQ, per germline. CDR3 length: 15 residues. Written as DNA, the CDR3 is TGCGCCAGCAGCCCGGATGCCGGGCCGACCTACGAGCAGTACTTC. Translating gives CASSPDAGPTYEQYF.